The present T cell receptor (beta chain) was sequenced within a study of spatial heterogeneity in lung cancer. In the study overall: A consistent excess of beta-chain over alpha-chain sequences was detected.

Time point specified: sample taken at primary tumor resection. Sequencing was performed on whole RNA extracted from tumor and nontumor lung tissue, or from frozen PBMC, and the material was left unsorted. TCRdb re-derived calls from the 5' RACE reads in MiXCR, one entry per CDR3 protein. The sample yields around 2,900 distinct CDR3 sequences, around 41% seen once. This clonotype was seen repeatedly, ten times or more. The receptor comes from a male donor with early-stage non-small cell lung cancer. The source material was PBMCs, sampled at surgery.

The CDR3 here is CASSSGLAWNEQYF. The CDR3 region has the DNA TGTGCCAGCAGCTCTGGACTAGCGTGGAACGAGCAGTACTTC. V is TRBV28 and J is TRBJ2-7, with 9 nucleotides matching TRBD2. V dropped 6 bases and J dropped 5; count of bases not matched to a gene: 8. This CDR3 has 14 residues. Germline V CDR1 and CDR2: MDHEN, SYDVKM.